The T cell receptor beta chain under discussion was sequenced for a study of OX40 agonist ivuxolimab in advanced cancers. Study-wide context: Hepatocellular carcinoma, melanoma, renal cell or head and neck cancer was diagnosed in the dose-escalation patients. The study reported partial responses in three patients: one hepatocellular carcinoma, two cutaneous melanoma.

This clone was detected once. TCRdb's table, derived via immunoSEQ multiplex PCR, lists solely in-frame clones and lacks some. The table lists around 25,000 clones, around 80% of them singletons. Here the sequenced sample was CD4+ or CD8+ T cells sorted from blood, taken in a trial of the OX40 agonist ivuxolimab. The TCR originated in an adult with an advanced solid tumor such as melanoma, head and neck, liver or kidney cancer.

The CDR3 here is CASSVASGGGETQYF. The CDR3 DNA reads TGTGCCAGCAGCGTAGCTTCGGGGGGCGGGGAGACCCAGTACTTC. V and J are TRBV9 and TRBJ2-5, with D perhaps TRBD2 (7 bases). This CDR3 region has 15 residues. Germline CDR1 and CDR2: SGDLS and YYNGEE. V lost 0 bases, J lost 5 bases, and 14 bases lay in between. Filled out from reference TRBV9 and TRBJ2-5, the complete variable domain reads DSGVTQTPKHLITATGQRVTLRCSPRSGDLSVYWYQQSLDQGLQFLIQYYNGEERAKGNILERFSAQQFPDLHSELNLSSLELGDSALYFCASSVASGGGETQYFGPGTRLLVL.